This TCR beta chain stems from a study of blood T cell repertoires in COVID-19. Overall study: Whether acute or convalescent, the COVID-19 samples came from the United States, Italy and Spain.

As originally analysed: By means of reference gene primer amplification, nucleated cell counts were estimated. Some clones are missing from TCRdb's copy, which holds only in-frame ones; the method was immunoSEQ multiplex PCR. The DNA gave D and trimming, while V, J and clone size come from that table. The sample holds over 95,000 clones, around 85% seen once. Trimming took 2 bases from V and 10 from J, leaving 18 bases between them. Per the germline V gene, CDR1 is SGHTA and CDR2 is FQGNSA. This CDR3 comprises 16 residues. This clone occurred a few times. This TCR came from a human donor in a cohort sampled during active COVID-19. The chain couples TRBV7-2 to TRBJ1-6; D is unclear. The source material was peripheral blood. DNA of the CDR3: TGTGCCAGCAGCTTAACCCCTCAGGCGCGTAGGTCACCCCTCCACTTT. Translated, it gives CASSLTPQARRSPLHF.